These 15 T cell receptor beta chains were sequenced from one sample in a study of T cell repertoires in cytomegalovirus infection (dated by TCRdb to about 2019). The meaning of the sample's treatment or condition label: in vitro stimulation with specific CMV peptide epitopes to enrich CMV-specific T cells. Their cognate antigens are unknown. Sequencer: Illumina HiSeq 1500. The raw public data were reprocessed by TCRdb itself: fastp quality trimming at Q25, MiXCR clonotype calling, in-frame beta chains only. Rows merge per CDR3 protein into single entries with the most common DNA and genes. The sample data list roughly 280,000 distinct CDR3 sequences, and under 25% of these were observed just once. Approximately 19% of the sample is taken by the ten largest. The sample in question was cultured PBMCs, obtained from culture after CMV antigen stimulation. These receptors all stem from a human donor in good health (CMV status not recorded). Some clones in this sample may be carry-over from other donors' samples.

There are many counts of this clonotype. This chain uses TRBV7-2 with TRBJ1-6; 7 bases are a match to TRBD1. CDR3 length: 16 amino acids. J gave up 7 bases and V 5 bases, and 11 bases lay outside the gene matches. CDR1 is SGHTA and CDR2 is FQGNSA in the germline V gene. For the CDR3, the DNA is TGTGCCAGCAGCCCCCGGACAGGTTTGAGGAATTCACCCCTCCACTTT. Protein product: CASSPRTGLRNSPLHF.

This clonotype was detected ten times or more. The chain is built from TRBV7-2 and TRBJ1-2; D gene ambiguous. The ends were cut back, 5 bases at V and 5 bases at J, with 9 bases in the middle. Germline loops: CDR1 SGHTA, CDR2 FQGNSA. CDR3 length: 12 residues. The CDR3 loop reads CASSRPMYGYTF. The CDR3 DNA reads TGTGCCAGCAGCCGCCCTATGTATGGCTACACCTTC.

The table lists this clonotype with a few counts. This chain connects TRBV4-1 to TRBJ2-5; D might be TRBD1 (5 bases). Trimming took 0 bases from V and 8 from J, leaving 13 bases between them. Looked up from germline, CDR1 is MGHRA and CDR2 is YSYEKL. The CDR3 runs 14 residues. The CDR3 DNA reads TGCGCCAGCAGCCAAGAACAGGAAACGGGTACCCAGTACTTC. Its translation: CASSQEQETGTQYF.

This clonotype came up many times. The V and J genes are TRBV19 and TRBJ2-6; D call uncertain. Germline assignment: CDR1 LNHDA and CDR2 SQIVND (reference sequence). V gave up 9 bases and J gave up 3 bases, with 9 bases separating them. This CDR3 has 13 amino acids. This chain's CDR3 is CASAPGGANVLTF. As DNA, the CDR3 is TGTGCCAGCGCGCCCGGTGGGGCCAACGTCCTGACTTTC.

There are a few counts of this clonotype. The chain recombines TRBV7-9 with TRBJ2-5; D remains unclear. CDR1 is SEHNR, CDR2 FQNEAQ, per germline (reference sequence). Trimming took off 6 bases at V and 7 bases at J, with 15 bases between the two ends. The CDR3 covers 13 residues. The DNA for the CDR3 is TGTGCCAGCAGTCATCCCCTAAACGGGACCCAGTACTTC. It specifies CASSHPLNGTQYF. The complete variable domain, with remaining parts taken from reference TRBV7-9 and TRBJ2-5, reads DTGVSQNPRHKITKRGQNVTFRCDPISEHNRLYWYRQTLGQGPEFLTYFQNEAQLEKSRLLSDRFSAERPKGSFSTLEIQRTEQGDSAMYLCASSHPLNGTQYFGPGTRLLVL.

This chain joins TRBV7-9 and TRBJ2-7; D ambiguous. Germline V gene sequence: CDR1 SEHNR, CDR2 FQNEAQ (reference sequence). Trimming cost V 2 bases and J 4 bases, with 15 bases left between them. CDR3 size: 15 residues. CDR3 protein: CASSLPPRPSYEQYV. The CDR3 nucleotides read TGTGCCAGCAGCTTACCGCCCAGGCCAAGTTACGAGCAGTACGTC.

The chain recombines TRBV27 with TRBJ2-1; D perhaps matches TRBD2 (6 bases). There are 15 residues in the CDR3. The V and J ends lost 6 bases and 0 bases respectively, with 12 bases between them. Germline CDR1 is MNHEY and CDR2 is SMNVEV (reference sequence). CDR3 residues: CASSTGDYSYNEQFF. The CDR3 DNA follows: TGTGCCAGCAGCACGGGAGATTACTCCTACAATGAGCAGTTCTTC.

This clonotype was observed at least ten times. The chain recombines TRBV12-3 or TRBV12-4 with TRBJ2-1; 14 bases line up with TRBD2. The ends lost 6 bases at V and 8 bases at J; junction bases unmatched: 9. The CDR3 is made up of 16 amino acids. CDR3 coding DNA: TGTGCCAGCAGATCCGGGACTAGCGGGAGTGTGGATGAGCAGTTCTTC. This sequence encodes CASRSGTSGSVDEQFF.

This clonotype came up many times. The chain joins TRBV7-2 to TRBJ2-7, with D tentatively TRBD1 or TRBD2 (5 bases each). Germline CDR1 and CDR2: SGHTA and FQGNSA. The CDR3 is 14 amino acids. Trimming took off 5 bases at V and 3 bases at J, with 14 bases between the two ends. CDR3 nucleotides: TGTGCCAGCAGCCCCTCCGGGACGGTCTACGAGCAGTACGTC. Amino acids: CASSPSGTVYEQYV.

V is TRBV12-5 and J is TRBJ2-2, with TRBD2 matching over 7 bases. The CDR3 is made up of 15 amino acids. CDR1 is LGHNT and CDR2 is FRNRAP in the germline V gene. Trimming took 5 bases from V and 5 from J; bases not matched to a gene: 8. The CDR3, as DNA: TGTGCTAGTGGTCCAGGACTAGGAGCAACCGGGGAGCTGTTTTTT. This codes for CASGPGLGATGELFF.

At least ten counts were recorded for this clonotype. The genes are TRBV11-3 and TRBJ2-2; 9 nucleotides match TRBD1. The CDR3 has 16 residues. CDR1 and CDR2 (germline): SGHNT, YENEEA. J gave up 5 bases and V 6 bases, and 10 bases lay outside the gene matches. The CDR3 DNA sequence: TGTGCCAGCAGACCTGCCGGGACAGGGCGGACCGGGGAGCTGTTTTTT. Translating gives CASRPAGTGRTGELFF.

The chain couples TRBV6-1 to TRBJ1-1, with D unresolved. This CDR3 spans 17 amino acids. The germline gives CDR1 MNHNS, CDR2 SASEGT. Trimming cost V 1 base and J 0 bases, with 15 bases left between them. Written as DNA, the CDR3 is TGTGCCAGCAGTGAAGTTGAATTGGCAGAAGTGAACACTGAAGCTTTCTTT. Translation: CASSEVELAEVNTEAFF.

This clonotype showed up just a few times. The V gene is TRBV6-8, the J gene TRBJ2-1; 7 bases fit TRBD2. The CDR3 sequence is 16 residues long. V lost 10 bases, J lost 8 bases, and 20 bases stayed unmatched. Germline CDR1 is MNHGY and CDR2 is SAAAGT. CDR3 protein: CATATGPRLAWDEQFF. The CDR3 coding sequence is TGTGCCACCGCCACCGGACCGAGACTAGCCTGGGATGAGCAGTTCTTC.

The chain employs TRBV15 and TRBJ2-7; D unclear. The CDR3 runs to 16 residues. CDR1 LNHNV and CDR2 YYDKDF come from the germline V gene (reference sequence). Trimming removed 0 bases from V and 3 bases from J, with 15 bases in between. This CDR3 is CATSRDPPPGDYEQYF. CDR3 nucleotide sequence: TGTGCCACCAGCAGAGATCCGCCCCCAGGCGACTACGAGCAGTACTTC.

The chain links TRBV7-9 to TRBJ2-3; a possible D gene is TRBD1 (5 bases). Trimming pared 2 bases from V and 6 bases from J, leaving 12 bases between. The CDR3 consists of 14 residues. Germline loops: CDR1 SEHNR, CDR2 FQNEAQ (reference sequence). The CDR3 loop is CASSLSGLLDTQYF. In DNA form, the CDR3 reads TGTGCCAGCAGCTTATCAGGGCTCCTTGATACGCAGTATTTT. The complete variable domain, with remaining parts taken from reference TRBV7-9 and TRBJ2-3, reads DTGVSQNPRHKITKRGQNVTFRCDPISEHNRLYWYRQTLGQGPEFLTYFQNEAQLEKSRLLSDRFSAERPKGSFSTLEIQRTEQGDSAMYLCASSLSGLLDTQYFGPGTRLTVL.